This T cell receptor beta chain was retrieved from a study of T cell changes during pregnancy in multiple sclerosis. Assay used: immunoSEQ multiplex PCR; TCRdb lists only in-frame clones, some missing. This sample has approximately 40,000 clones, with around 90% found just once. Germline V lookup: CDR1 KGHSH, CDR2 LQKENI. The J segment lost 2 bases and the V segment lost 0 bases, leaving 6 bases of the junction unmatched. The CDR3 is made up of 16 amino acids. The chain couples TRBV18 to TRBJ2-7; TRBD1 agrees at 8 bases. The specimen comprised CD4+ T cells from peripheral blood mononuclear cells, sampled before pregnancy. This receptor was obtained from a female donor with multiple sclerosis, enrolled in a pregnancy study. The CDR3 nucleotides read TGTGCCAGCTCACCACCGAGGACAGGGCTGGCCTACGAGCAGTACTTC. It is translated as CASSPPRTGLAYEQYF.